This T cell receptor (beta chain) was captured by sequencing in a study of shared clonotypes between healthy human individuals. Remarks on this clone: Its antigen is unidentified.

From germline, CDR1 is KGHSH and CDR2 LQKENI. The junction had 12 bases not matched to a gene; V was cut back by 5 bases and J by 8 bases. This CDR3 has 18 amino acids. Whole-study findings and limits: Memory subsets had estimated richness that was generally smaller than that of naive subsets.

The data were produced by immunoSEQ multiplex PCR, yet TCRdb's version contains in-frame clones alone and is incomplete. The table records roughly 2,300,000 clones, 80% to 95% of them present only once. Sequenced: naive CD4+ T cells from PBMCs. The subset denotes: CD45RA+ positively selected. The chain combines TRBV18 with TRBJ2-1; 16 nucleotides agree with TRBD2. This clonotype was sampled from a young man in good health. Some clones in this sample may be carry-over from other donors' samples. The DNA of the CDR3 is TGTGCCAGCTCAACGGCCGGGACTAGCGGGAGGGCCATGGATGAGCAGTTCTTC. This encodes CASSTAGTSGRAMDEQFF.